The 30 T cell receptor beta chains below come from one sample, sequenced in a study of blood T cell repertoires in COVID-19. The protocol was immunoSEQ multiplex PCR, while the TCRdb copy is restricted to in-frame clones and leaves out a portion. There are 260,000 or so clones in the sample; approximately 91% occur only once, and over 0.55% lies in the top ten. Input material: peripheral blood. Receptor source: a human donor in a cohort sampled during active COVID-19.

The chain is built from TRBV20-1 and TRBJ2-7, with unresolved D. V was cut by 3 bases and J by 5 bases, with 11 bases left in between. The CDR3 loop spans 12 amino acids. Per the germline V gene, CDR1 is DFQATT and CDR2 is SNEGSKA (reference sequence). The CDR3 bases are TGCAGTGCTAGTGATAGCCCCCACGAGCAGTACTTC. It yields the protein CSASDSPHEQYF.

The chain employs TRBV6-1 and TRBJ2-7, with 8 bases lining up with TRBD2. CDR3 length: 15 residues. In germline, CDR1 is MNHNS, CDR2 SASEGT. V shed 3 bases, J shed 4 bases, and the junction held 8 bases outside the gene matches. Written as DNA, the CDR3 is TGTGCCAGCAGTGACACCGGGACTAGTAGGTACGAGCAGTACTTC. Translated, it gives CASSDTGTSRYEQYF.

V usage is TRBV5-1 and J usage is TRBJ2-2; TRBD1 matches at 7 bases. The CDR3 contains 15 residues. Unmatched junction bases numbered 1, after V lost 1 base and J lost 1 base. The germline V gene encodes CDR1 SGHRS and CDR2 YFSETQ. The DNA for the CDR3 is TGCGCCAGCAGCTTGCGGACAGGGAACACCGGGGAGCTGTTTTTT. It encodes CASSLRTGNTGELFF.

This chain links TRBV6-5 with TRBJ2-3; D is ambiguous. V was trimmed by 3 bases and J by 3 bases, leaving 16 bases between them. Germline lookup yields CDR1 MNHEY and CDR2 SVGAGI. The CDR3 totals 16 residues. DNA for the CDR3: TGTGCCAGCAGTTATCAAGGTAGCCCCCCGACAGATACGCAGTATTTT. It specifies CASSYQGSPPTDTQYF.

The chain is built from TRBV30 and TRBJ2-7; no definite D call. V was clipped by 1 base and J by 0 bases, with 13 bases between them. CDR3 length: 15 residues. CDR1 is GTSNPN and CDR2 is SVGIG in the germline V gene (reference sequence). The CDR3 loop reads CAWSGSWARSYEQYF. CDR3 sequence (DNA): TGTGCCTGGAGTGGAAGCTGGGCCCGCTCCTACGAGCAGTACTTC. Full variable domain (missing parts from reference TRBV30 and TRBJ2-7): SQTIHQWPATLVQPVGSPLSLECTVEGTSNPNLYWYRQAAGRGLQLLFYSVGIGQISSEVPQNLSASRPQDRQFILSSKKLLLSDSGFYLCAWSGSWARSYEQYFGPGTRLTVT.

This rearrangement joins TRBV1 to TRBJ2-3; the DNA was not compared with TRBD2, the D call given in the table. TRBV1 is classified as a pseudogene. The CDR3 sequence is 23 residues long. As DNA, the CDR3 is TGCACCAGCAGCCAACGGTGGTTAGGGACTAGCGGGGGGCTTGGGGCTAGCACAGATACGCAGTATTTT. This translates into CTSSQRWLGTSGGLGASTDTQYF.

This clone occurred once. The rearrangement uses TRBV27 and TRBJ2-5, with 7 bases matching TRBD2. Losses at the gene ends were 5 bases for V and 0 bases for J; bases not matched to a gene: 6. The CDR3 has 15 residues. Germline V lookup: CDR1 MNHEY, CDR2 SMNVEV (reference sequence). The CDR3 here is CASSRDYQYQETQYF. Written as DNA, the CDR3 is TGTGCCAGCAGTCGGGACTACCAGTACCAAGAGACCCAGTACTTC.

CDR3 in amino acids: CASSTDRVTEAFF. In DNA form, the CDR3 reads TGTGCCAGTAGTACCGACAGGGTTACTGAAGCTTTCTTT. The chain joins TRBV19 to TRBJ1-1; 7 positions agree with TRBD1. The CDR3 has 13 residues. The V gene end was trimmed by 4 bases and the J gene end by 5 bases; junction bases not matched to a gene: 4. Germline V gene data show CDR1 as LNHDA and CDR2 as SQIVND (reference sequence).

This chain links TRBV12-3 or TRBV12-4 with TRBJ1-4; D is ambiguous. The V end was cut by 6 bases, the J end by 7 bases, with 6 bases between. The CDR3 spans 11 residues. In DNA form, the CDR3 reads TGTGCCAGCAGGAAAGCTGAAAAACTGTTTTTT. It codes for CASRKAEKLFF.

The DNA of the CDR3 is TGTGCCAGCAGGATGGGACAGGCTGTGTATCGGGGCTACTCCTACGAGCAGTACTTC. It is translated as CASRMGQAVYRGYSYEQYF. The rearrangement links TRBV21-1 to TRBJ2-7; TRBD1, as called in the table, went unchecked against the DNA. TRBV21-1 is described as a pseudogene. The CDR3 extends over 19 amino acids.

The chain recombines TRBV4-3 with TRBJ1-2; no definite D call. The ends were cut back, 0 bases at V and 2 bases at J, with 13 bases in the middle. Germline CDR1 and CDR2: LGHNA and YSLEER. The CDR3 has 16 amino acids. The CDR3 nucleotides are TGCGCCAGCAGCCAAGACTCCTGGGCAAGAAACTATGGCTACACCTTC. It specifies CASSQDSWARNYGYTF.

The chain combines TRBV5-1 with TRBJ1-5; tentatively, D is TRBD1 (5 bases). CDR3 length: 14 residues. V was shortened by 0 bases and J by 1 base, with 5 bases between the two germline ends. Germline CDR1 SGHRS, CDR2 YFSETQ. This CDR3 reads CASSLEGSNQPQHF. The CDR3 DNA is TGCGCCAGCAGCTTGGAGGGGAGCAATCAGCCCCAGCATTTT.

The chain combines TRBV25-1 with TRBJ1-5; D ambiguous. The germline V gene encodes CDR1 MGHDK and CDR2 SYGVNS. V was shortened by 2 bases and J by 4 bases, with 6 bases between the two germline ends. The CDR3 totals 13 residues. Here the CDR3 DNA reads TGTGCCAGCAGTGAACTCAGTAATCAGCCCCAGCATTTT. Translation: CASSELSNQPQHF. The full variable domain, its missing parts supplied by reference TRBV25-1 and TRBJ1-5, is EADIYQTPRYLVIGTGKKITLECSQTMGHDKMYWYQQDPGMELHLIHYSYGVNSTEKGDLSSESTVSRIRTEHFPLTLESARPSHTSQYLCASSELSNQPQHFGDGTRLSIL.

The CDR3, as DNA: TGTGCCTGGAGTGTAAACAGGGTGAATTCACCCCTCCACTTT. Translation gives CAWSVNRVNSPLHF. The chain recombines TRBV30 with TRBJ1-6; D might be TRBD1 (6 bases). This CDR3 comprises 14 residues. V was trimmed by 0 bases and J by 7 bases, leaving 10 bases between them. The germline gives CDR1 GTSNPN, CDR2 SVGIG (reference sequence).

J is TRBJ2-7 and V is TRBV7-2, with D perhaps matching TRBD2 (6 bases). Germline V gene sequence: CDR1 SGHTA, CDR2 FQGNSA. V was pared by 1 base and J by 3 bases, with 13 bases between. This CDR3 region has 15 residues. DNA of the CDR3: TGTGCCAGCAGCTTAGGACGGGGGTCTGGCTACGAGCAGTACTTC. Translating gives CASSLGRGSGYEQYF.

The chain carries TRBV29-1 and TRBJ2-3; tentative D call: TRBD1 (6 bases). Germline assignment: CDR1 SQVTM and CDR2 ANQGSEA. The germline V and J ends were trimmed by 8 bases and 1 base, with 10 bases remaining between them. The length of the CDR3 is 12 residues. The CDR3 bases are TGCAGCCTCCGACAGGGCACAGATACGCAGTATTTT. This codes for CSLRQGTDTQYF.

The V call is TRBV7-2, the J call TRBJ2-5; 9 nucleotides match TRBD1. This CDR3 has 16 residues. The trim removed 1 base at V and 5 bases at J, leaving 8 bases unmatched. Germline V gives CDR1 SGHTA, CDR2 FQGNSA. The CDR3 here is CASSLGTGVVWETQYF. The CDR3 DNA is TGTGCCAGCAGCTTAGGGACAGGGGTAGTTTGGGAGACCCAGTACTTC.

This chain connects TRBV4-1 to TRBJ2-1, with 7 bases aligning to TRBD1. CDR1 MGHRA and CDR2 YSYEKL come from the germline V gene. This CDR3 has 14 residues. After removal of 3 bases from V and 5 bases from J, the junction contained 4 bases not matched to a gene. CDR3 bases: TGCGCCAGCAGCCATACAGGGACAGACAATGAGCAGTTCTTC. It encodes CASSHTGTDNEQFF.

The chain has TRBV6-2 or TRBV6-3 and TRBJ1-2; D not certain. Trimming left V 5 bases short and J 4 bases short, with 14 bases between. Germline V gives CDR1 MNHEY, CDR2 SVGEGT. The CDR3 consists of 14 residues. The CDR3 is CASSTPRFGYGYTF. The CDR3 nucleotides read TGTGCCAGCAGTACCCCTCGGTTCGGCTATGGCTACACCTTC.

This rearrangement joins TRBV19 to TRBJ1-1; 11 bases line up with TRBD1. The CDR3 loop spans 16 amino acids. The junction had 6 bases not matched to a gene; V was cut back by 6 bases and J by 0 bases. Germline-derived CDR1 and CDR2 are LNHDA and SQIVND (reference sequence). CDR3 sequence reads: CASSAGDRGMNTEAFF. The CDR3 DNA reads TGTGCCAGTAGCGCGGGGGACAGGGGGATGAACACTGAAGCTTTCTTT.

The chain links TRBV19 to TRBJ1-1; D is ambiguous. In germline, CDR1 is LNHDA, CDR2 SQIVND (reference sequence). V lost 5 bases and J lost 5, with 12 bases in between. The CDR3 runs 13 residues. The DNA of the CDR3 is TGTGCCAGTAGTTCCGGGATAGGGACTGAAGCTTTCTTT. Residues: CASSSGIGTEAFF. The variable domain in full, completed from reference TRBV19 and TRBJ1-1, reads DGGITQSPKYLFRKEGQNVTLSCEQNLNHDAMYWYRQDPGQGLRLIYYSQIVNDFQKGDIAEGYSVSREKKESFPLTVTSAQKNPTAFYLCASSSGIGTEAFFGQGTRLTVV.

This rearrangement joins TRBV27 to TRBJ2-7; TRBD2 is a possible D gene (5 bases). This CDR3 contains 15 residues. Germline V gene lookup returns CDR1 MNHEY and CDR2 SMNVEV (reference sequence). Trimming removed 5 bases at V and 4 bases at J, with 18 bases between. CDR3 sequence: CASSPIGPGIYEQYF. The CDR3 bases are TGTGCCAGCAGTCCGATCGGTCCGGGGATATACGAGCAGTACTTC.

CDR3 bases: TGCGCCAGCAGCGCCGTTGGGGGGGTGGCCTATAATTCACCCCTCCACTTT. Translating it yields CASSAVGGVAYNSPLHF. The chain links TRBV5-1 to TRBJ1-6; TRBD1 is a possible D gene (5 bases). Trimming shortened V by 4 bases and J by 2 bases, and 16 bases separated the two germline ends. There are 17 residues in the CDR3. Germline V lookup: CDR1 SGHRS, CDR2 YFSETQ.

There are a few counts of this clone. The genes are TRBV30 and TRBJ1-1; 11 bases agree with TRBD1. The germline gives CDR1 GTSNPN, CDR2 SVGIG (reference sequence). The CDR3 covers 11 residues. The junction had 2 bases not matched to a gene; V was cut back by 8 bases and J by 6 bases. In DNA, the CDR3 is TGTGCCGGGGACAGGGGGGCTGAAGCTTTCTTT. Protein product: CAGDRGAEAFF.

CDR3 sequence (DNA): TGCGCCAGCAGCTTGGCCCAGCGGGGGGGCCCAGGGTACGAGCAGTACTTC. Its protein is CASSLAQRGGPGYEQYF. The chain is built from TRBV5-1 and TRBJ2-7; 10 positions match TRBD2. The CDR3 has 17 residues. Trimming took 0 bases from V and 4 from J; bases not matched to a gene: 10. Looked up from germline, CDR1 is SGHRS and CDR2 is YFSETQ. The whole variable domain, remainder taken from reference TRBV5-1 and TRBJ2-7, is KAGVTQTPRYLIKTRGQQVTLSCSPISGHRSVSWYQQTPGQGLQFLFEYFSETQRNKGNFPGRFSGRQFSNSRSEMNVSTLELGDSALYLCASSLAQRGGPGYEQYFGPGTRLTVT.

V gene TRBV11-3 combines with J gene TRBJ2-1; 7 bases agree with TRBD2. Germline trimming cut 5 bases from V and 9 bases from J; bases unmatched to any gene: 4. In germline, CDR1 is SGHNT, CDR2 YENEEA. The CDR3 extends over 12 amino acids. CDR3 sequence: CASSPGGGEQFF. CDR3 DNA sequence: TGTGCCAGCAGCCCCGGCGGGGGTGAGCAGTTCTTC.

This clone has just a few counts. The chain is built from TRBV7-2 and TRBJ2-3, with D tentatively TRBD2 (6 bases). The ends were cut back, 3 bases at V and 5 bases at J, with 12 bases in the middle. Germline loops: CDR1 SGHTA, CDR2 FQGNSA. The CDR3 sequence is 14 residues long. The CDR3 here is CASSFRGMVDTQYF. The DNA for the CDR3 is TGTGCCAGCAGCTTCCGCGGGATGGTAGATACGCAGTATTTT.

The rearrangement links TRBV28 to TRBJ2-5; 9 bases map to TRBD1. Losses at the gene ends were 7 bases for V and 0 bases for J; bases not matched to a gene: 6. Germline V gene lookup returns CDR1 MDHEN and CDR2 SYDVKM. This CDR3 is built from 15 residues. The chain's CDR3 is CASTSDRGYQETQYF. CDR3 DNA: TGTGCCAGCACCTCGGACAGGGGATACCAAGAGACCCAGTACTTC.

The rearrangement links TRBV5-1 to TRBJ2-2; 7 bases are a match to TRBD1. With 4 bases clipped from V and 1 base from J, the junction kept 4 bases outside the gene matches. Looked up from germline, CDR1 is SGHRS and CDR2 is YFSETQ. The CDR3 contains 15 residues. The CDR3 coding sequence is TGCGCCAGCAGCGACCGACAGGGGAACACCGGGGAGCTGTTTTTT. It yields the protein CASSDRQGNTGELFF.

This clone was counted only a few times. The rearrangement joins TRBV2 to TRBJ1-1, with TRBD1 as a possible D gene (5 bases). V shed 5 bases and J shed 3 bases, with 13 bases lying between them. The V gene's germline CDR1 is SNHLY and CDR2 FYNNEI. There are 14 residues in the CDR3. The CDR3 region has the DNA TGTGCCAGCAGTTCCTATGGGGCTTACACTGAAGCTTTCTTT. It translates to CASSSYGAYTEAFF.